Listed here are 21 T cell receptor beta chains from one sample, sequenced in a study of regulatory T cells in long-lasting Graves disease. The sample's time point: newly diagnosed GD, antithyroid drugs for less than 3 months. PBMC RNA served as the TCR library source. For TCR beta, libraries came from iRepertoire HTBI primers and Arm-PCR of CDR3 regions. TCRdb ran MiXCR on the multiplex PCR reads and lists one entry per CDR3 protein. The table has 400,000 to 450,000 distinct CDR3 sequences, under 15% seen once. In addition, the sample was reused for a study of T cells in Graves' hyperthyroidism and ophthalmopathy.

The sequencing here drew on peripheral blood mononuclear cells (PBMCs), taken at new diagnosis, from a patient treated with antithyroid drugs. The receptors derive from a woman aged 25-40 years with Graves disease.

This clonotype was counted between two and nine times. V gene TRBV25-1 combines with J gene TRBJ1-4; no clear D gene. Germline CDR1 is MGHDK and CDR2 is SYGVNS. Between the trimmed V and J ends, which lost 5 bases and 3 bases, there was a span of 10 bases. This CDR3 contains 14 residues. The DNA of the CDR3 is TGTGCCAGCAGTCCCAGTAGGTCTAATGAAAAACTGTTTTTT. Its translation is CASSPSRSNEKLFF.

This clonotype was seen at least ten times. V usage is TRBV28 and J usage is TRBJ1-2; no clear D. This CDR3 region has 12 residues. V was trimmed by 6 bases and J by 8 bases, leaving 13 bases between them. Germline assignment: CDR1 MDHEN and CDR2 SYDVKM. CDR3: CASSQVVEGYTF. The CDR3 region has the DNA TGTGCCAGCAGCCAAGTGGTGGAGGGCTACACCTTC.

This clonotype was recorded many times. The J gene is TRBJ2-7, the V gene TRBV7-6, with 7 bases identical to TRBD2. The CDR3 consists of 16 residues. From germline, CDR1 is SGHVS and CDR2 FNYEAQ. J lost 5 bases, V lost 6 bases, and 16 bases had no gene match. DNA for the CDR3: TGTGCCAGCAGTCGAGTGGAAGCGGGACCTAATGACGAGCAGTACTTC. It codes for CASSRVEAGPNDEQYF.

This clonotype was seen repeatedly, ten times or more. The V and J genes are TRBV29-1 and TRBJ2-7, with 9 bases that match TRBD1. CDR1 is SQVTM and CDR2 is ANQGSEA in the germline V gene. The CDR3 consists of 14 residues. V was pared by 6 bases and J by 6 bases, with 12 bases of the junction left unmatched. Written as DNA, the CDR3 is TGCAGCGTGGCTTCCGGGACAGGGTATAGCGAGCAGTACTTC. Translation gives CSVASGTGYSEQYF.

This clonotype was recorded at least ten times. The genes are TRBV12-3 or TRBV12-4 and TRBJ2-3; D remains unclear. Trimming removed 5 bases from V and 0 bases from J, with 15 bases in between. This CDR3 is 16 amino acids long. The CDR3 here is CASSPPPGLSTDTQYF. CDR3 nucleotide sequence: TGTGCCAGCAGTCCCCCACCGGGCCTAAGCACAGATACGCAGTATTTT.

V and J are TRBV29-1 and TRBJ1-4, with unresolved D. V lost 6 bases and J 5 bases, leaving 19 bases between the germline ends. Germline V gene lookup returns CDR1 SQVTM and CDR2 ANQGSEA. The CDR3 runs 15 residues. This CDR3 reads CSVLFTDYGNEKLFF. DNA for the CDR3: TGCAGCGTGCTCTTCACGGATTACGGGAATGAAAAACTGTTTTTT. The full variable domain, in which reference TRBV29-1 and TRBJ1-4 provide the parts outside the CDR3, is SAVISQKPSRDICQRGTSLTIQCQVDSQVTMMFWYRQQPGQSLTLIATANQGSEATYESGFVIDKFPISRPNLTFSTLTVSNMSPEDSSIYLCSVLFTDYGNEKLFFGSGTQLSVL.

This rearrangement joins TRBV20-1 to TRBJ1-1; no definite D call. V was cut by 4 bases and J by 4 bases, with 7 bases left in between. The CDR3 is 11 amino acids. Germline-derived CDR1 and CDR2 are DFQATT and SNEGSKA (reference sequence). Written as DNA, the CDR3 is TGCAGTGCTAAGGTGGCCACTGAAGCTTTCTTT. This gives the protein CSAKVATEAFF.

This clonotype was recorded many times. The chain joins TRBV11-2 to TRBJ2-1; perhaps TRBD2 as D (6 bases). V was shortened by 1 base and J by 8 bases, with 12 bases between the two germline ends. CDR1 SGHAT and CDR2 FQNNGV come from the germline V gene. This CDR3 region has 14 residues. The CDR3 bases are TGTGCCAGCAGCTTAGGACTAGGGAGGTATGAGCAGTTCTTC. The encoded protein is CASSLGLGRYEQFF.

This clonotype has a count of ten or more. The chain uses TRBV12-3 or TRBV12-4 and TRBJ1-4; D not resolved. V was clipped by 6 bases and J by 13 bases, with 24 bases between them. This CDR3 is 15 amino acids long. CDR3 residues: CASSPQQTRAAGLFF. The DNA for the CDR3 is TGTGCCAGCAGCCCCCAGCAGACACGGGCGGCGGGACTGTTTTTT.

The gene calls are TRBV9 and TRBJ1-1; TRBD1 matches at 8 bases. V shed 0 bases and J 0 bases; nucleotides not matched to a gene: 1. The CDR3 length is 15 residues. Germline CDR1 and CDR2: SGDLS and YYNGEE. CDR3 nucleotides: TGTGCCAGCAGCGTAGCGGGACAGGTGAACACTGAAGCTTTCTTT. Its translation is CASSVAGQVNTEAFF.

This clonotype was seen repeatedly, ten times or more. The junction does not match germline at one end; this may be a read error. V and J are TRBV5-1 and TRBJ1-4; D uncertain. Germline lookup yields CDR1 SGHRS and CDR2 YFSETQ. The length of the CDR3 is 11 residues. CDR3 protein: CASSLGEKLFF. CDR3 nucleotide sequence: TGTGCCAGCAGCTTGGGGGAAAAACTGTTTTTT. The entire variable domain, with the rest obtained from reference TRBV5-1 and TRBJ1-4, is as follows: KAGVTQTPRYLIKTRGQQVTLSCSPISGHRSVSWYQQTPGQGLQFLFEYFSETQRNKGNFPGRFSGRQFSNSRSEMNVSTLELGDSALYLCASSLGEKLFFGSGTQLSVL.

This clonotype was counted at least ten times. The CDR3 DNA reads as TGTGCCAGCACCCCCGTGGAGACTGGCACCGGGGAGCTGTTTTTT. It encodes CASTPVETGTGELFF. The chain has TRBV6-1 and TRBJ2-2; D ambiguous. This CDR3 has 15 amino acids. From germline, CDR1 is MNHNS and CDR2 SASEGT. The V gene lost 7 bases and the J gene lost 4 bases, with 16 bases spanning the gap.

The V and J genes are TRBV6-1 and TRBJ1-2; the D gene is possibly TRBD1 (6 bases). Trimming removed 8 bases at V and 14 bases at J, with 21 bases between. Germline loops: CDR1 MNHNS, CDR2 SASEGT. This CDR3 comprises 12 residues. CDR3 sequence (DNA): TGTGCCAGCGGGATAAAACAGGGAATCAGTACCTTC. Translated: CASGIKQGISTF.

The CDR3 DNA sequence: TGTGCCAGCAGCGCCCACAGGGGAGAGGGTATGGAGACCCAGTACTTC. Amino acids: CASSAHRGEGMETQYF. The rearrangement joins TRBV9 to TRBJ2-5, with TRBD1 matching 7 bases. This CDR3 comprises 16 residues. The J segment lost 5 bases and the V segment lost 3 bases, leaving 13 bases of the junction unmatched. CDR1 SGDLS and CDR2 YYNGEE come from the germline V gene.

The chain is built from TRBV30 and TRBJ2-1, with 9 bases identical to TRBD2. V trimming: 5 bases; J trimming: 5 bases; junction bases outside the gene matches: 7. This CDR3 is built from 14 residues. The germline gives CDR1 GTSNPN, CDR2 SVGIG (reference sequence). CDR3 sequence (DNA): TGTGCCTGGGGCGGGGGGGCCGATGACAATGAGCAGTTCTTC. Its translation is CAWGGGADDNEQFF.

In this sample, this clonotype turned up many times. This chain links TRBV5-1 with TRBJ2-7, with D unclear. CDR1 is SGHRS, CDR2 YFSETQ, per germline. This CDR3 is 13 amino acids long. V was shortened by 0 bases and J by 6 bases, with 10 bases between the two germline ends. As DNA, the CDR3 is TGCGCCAGCAGCTTGGGAAGGGCGCTCGAGCAGTACTTC. Translation: CASSLGRALEQYF.

In this sample, this clonotype turned up a few times. The chain employs TRBV5-5 and TRBJ2-7; D is ambiguous. This CDR3 is 15 amino acids long. Germline loops: CDR1 SGHKS, CDR2 YYEKEE (reference sequence). The ends were cut back, 4 bases at V and 2 bases at J, with 16 bases in the middle. The CDR3 nucleotides are TGTGCCAGCAGCACGTCGACTGGAATCACCTACGAGCAGTACTTC. It yields the protein CASSTSTGITYEQYF.

This clonotype was recorded many times. CDR3 sequence (DNA): TGTGCCAGCAGCCAAGATTACGGGGACAACTATGGCTACACCTTC. Its translation is CASSQDYGDNYGYTF. The genes are TRBV3-1 and TRBJ1-2, with D possibly matching TRBD1 (5 bases). Germline V CDR1 and CDR2: LGHDT, YNNKEL (reference sequence). V gave up 0 bases and J gave up 2 bases, with 10 bases separating them. The CDR3 has 15 amino acids.

This clonotype was seen repeatedly, ten times or more. The chain recombines TRBV20-1 with TRBJ2-7; possible D gene TRBD1, 6 bases. CDR3 size: 12 residues. The V gene lost 3 bases and the J gene lost 6 bases, with 12 bases spanning the gap. Per germline, CDR1 DFQATT and CDR2 SNEGSKA (reference sequence). The CDR3 spells CSARKTGTEQYF. CDR3 bases: TGCAGTGCTAGGAAAACAGGGACCGAGCAGTACTTC.

This clonotype was counted many times. The rearrangement joins TRBV28 to TRBJ1-4; D is ambiguous. This CDR3 contains 11 residues. Trimming left V 5 bases short and J 6 bases short, with 4 bases between. Germline assignment: CDR1 MDHEN and CDR2 SYDVKM. The CDR3 bases are TGTGCCAGCAGTATTGATGAAAAACTGTTTTTT. The encoded protein is CASSIDEKLFF.

This clonotype was observed many times. The chain couples TRBV4-1 to TRBJ2-1; tentative D call: TRBD2 (5 bases). The germline V gene has CDR1 MGHRA and CDR2 YSYEKL. The CDR3 has 15 amino acids. V was clipped by 5 bases and J by 2 bases, with 13 bases between them. The CDR3 DNA sequence: TGCGCCAGCAGCAAGACCCCGGGAACCTACAATGAGCAGTTCTTC. Encoded protein: CASSKTPGTYNEQFF.